The entry below gives a single TCR beta chain sequence along with its context. This clonotype was counted at least ten times. What antigen it recognizes has not been identified. Per-nucleotide qualities are absent, and no much larger clonotype sits a single base away. CDR1 and CDR2, per the germline V gene, are ENHRY and SYGVKD. Trimming takes 0 bases off V and 4 bases off J; junction bases not matched to a gene: 4. The CDR3 runs 16 residues from the cysteine to the phenylalanine. The only DNA kept is the CDR3, 48 bases in frame from the first base. TCR beta repertoires were profiled from peripheral blood of approximately 13 young patients with multiple sclerosis to demonstrate the VDJtools post-analysis software. The patients with multiple sclerosis were children and adolescents between about 6 and 17 years of age. The data belong to a study of post-analysis software for immune sequencing data (dated by TCRdb to about 2015). Study-level background: The recorded disease courses included relapsing-remitting, secondary progressive and progressive-relapsing multiple sclerosis, and some patients had no subtype annotation. The patient repertoires were set against eleven to twelve previously published healthy control repertoires from donors whose ages ranged from about 6 to 26 years. A subset of samples was prepared in parallel using single-end sample barcoding, then pooled and co-amplified after Illumina adapter ligation.

Preparation of the library involved PCR. The instrument given in TCRdb is Illumina HiSeq 2500. Unique molecular identifiers were incorporated into TCR beta cDNA libraries to reduce PCR and sequencing biases. Roughly 0.5 million cDNA molecules were obtained per 1 to 10 million input T cells, so each molecule approximated one T cell. The same protocol used for the earlier healthy control dataset was applied to prepare and sequence the patient libraries. Within a given batch, samples were prepared together, multiplexed and sequenced on the same HiSeq lane. The original pipeline was this. Raw barcoded reads were processed with MIGEC, discarding single-read molecular identifier groups before consensus assembly and CDR3 extraction. Clonotype tables were post-analysed with VDJtools, normalizing diversity by down-sampling all datasets to the smallest sample size. Repertoire overlap clustering matched CDR3 amino acid but not nucleotide sequences to correct batch-related cross-sample contamination. TCRdb ran its own pipeline on the public reads, namely fastp trimming at Q25 and MiXCR clone calling, and kept in-frame beta chains. Rows are combined by CDR3 protein, so each entry shows the most common genes and DNA. Here the V and J calls rest on TCRdb's processing, not on the authors' analysis. A total of about 770,000 distinct CDR3 sequences appear in this sample, about half of them only once. The top ten clonotypes cover 4% to 5% of the sample.

The research as a whole found: Multiple sclerosis patients had significantly lower normalized Chao1 diversity than controls, a result that suggests substantial peripheral T-cell clonal expansion. The control group was slightly older than the multiple sclerosis patient group. Direct clustering with F measure showed strong co-clustering of samples prepared in the same batch, prompting a batch-effect correction. Significantly higher frequencies in patients than in controls were found for roughly 5 TRBV segments, including TRBV5-6, TRBV5-1 and TRBV20-1.

Sequencing was done on a sample of blood. The sequence joins TRBV10-3 to TRBJ2-4, with 9 junctional bases fitting TRBD2. The sequence derives from a girl under 18 with multiple sclerosis. The DNA sequence is as follows: TGTGCCATCAGTGAGTCGGCTAGCGGGACGAAAAACATTCAGTACTTC. It is translated as CAISESASGTKNIQYF.